Each of the 31 T cell receptor beta chains below was sequenced from the same sample in a study of blood T cells in healthy people across ages. For the second PCR, which ran for roughly 7 to 11 cycles, a sample-barcoded 5' primer and a J-beta primer mix were used. TCRdb redid the calling of the 5' RACE reads with MiXCR, one entry per CDR3 protein. This table holds more than 700,000 distinct CDR3 sequences, about 55% found once. The sequenced sample was blood. The receptors originated from a man older than 75 in good health.

The V call is TRBV24-1, the J call TRBJ2-7; 10 bases are a match to TRBD2. The CDR3 contains 15 residues. Germline V gene sequence: CDR1 KGHDR, CDR2 SFDVKD. V gave up 3 bases and J gave up 9 bases; unmatched junction bases: 10. CDR3 loop: CATSDAPTSGSAQYF. The CDR3 DNA is TGTGCCACCAGTGATGCCCCGACTAGCGGGTCCGCGCAGTACTTC.

Comments on this clonotype: A much larger clone is a single base away; this may be a read error. V usage is TRBV29-1 and J usage is TRBJ2-1, with D unresolved. Germline V lookup: CDR1 SQVTM, CDR2 ANQGSEA. There are 17 residues in the CDR3. The CDR3 is CSVEEVGGPSSYNAQFF. CDR3 coding DNA: TGCAGCGTTGAAGAGGTAGGCGGACCGAGCTCCTACAATGCGCAGTTCTTC.

This clonotype has just one count. The gene calls are TRBV29-1 and TRBJ2-1; D possibly corresponds to TRBD2 (6 bases). The J call is in doubt because the DNA end fits TRBJ2-7 better. CDR3 length equals 12 residues. CDR1 SQVTM and CDR2 ANQGSEA come from the germline V gene. As DNA, the CDR3 is TGCAGCGCCTGGGGGGAATACAATGAGCAGTACTTC. Amino acids: CSAWGEYNEQYF.

This chain connects TRBV12-3 or TRBV12-4 to TRBJ2-1; tentative D call: TRBD2 (5 bases). This CDR3 comprises 15 residues. V was shortened by 6 bases and J by 0 bases, with 12 bases between the two germline ends. CDR3 coding DNA: TGTGCCAGCAGCCCAGTGGGGAGCTCCTACAATGAGCAGTTCTTC. It specifies CASSPVGSSYNEQFF.

This clonotype occurred once. The rearrangement uses TRBV19 and TRBJ1-1; D unclear. The V gene lost 0 bases and the J gene lost 7 bases, with 15 bases spanning the gap. Per germline, CDR1 LNHDA and CDR2 SQIVND (reference sequence). The CDR3 loop spans 15 amino acids. The CDR3 region has the DNA TGTGCCAGTAGTATAGATCTCAGGAGGGAGGTTGAAGCTTTCTTT. It is translated as CASSIDLRREVEAFF.

This sequence joins TRBV6-6 and TRBJ2-2, with 7 nucleotides matching TRBD1. Per germline, CDR1 MNHNY and CDR2 SVGAGI (reference sequence). The CDR3 is 14 residues long. V was clipped by 2 bases and J by 3 bases; unmatched bases: 0. For the CDR3, the DNA is TGTGCCAGCAGTTACGACAGGGACACCGGGGAGCTGTTTTTT. Its translation is CASSYDRDTGELFF.

This sequence joins TRBV24-1 and TRBJ2-5, with D maybe TRBD2 (6 bases). V was pared by 5 bases and J by 0 bases, with 9 bases between. Germline CDR1 KGHDR, CDR2 SFDVKD. There are 14 residues in the CDR3. In DNA, the CDR3 is TGTGCCACCAGTGCCGGGACTTACCAAGAGACCCAGTACTTC. Amino acid sequence: CATSAGTYQETQYF.

The gene calls are TRBV20-1 and TRBJ2-1, with 9 bases lining up with TRBD2. Germline loops: CDR1 DFQATT, CDR2 SNEGSKA (reference sequence). The CDR3 loop spans 15 amino acids. J gave up 5 bases and V 4 bases, and 9 bases lay outside the gene matches. The CDR3 protein is CSAIRISGGNNEQFF. As DNA, the CDR3 is TGCAGTGCTATACGTATTAGCGGGGGAAACAATGAGCAGTTCTTC.

This clonotype was observed once. The chain uses TRBV20-1 and TRBJ2-1; TRBD2 is a possible D gene (6 bases). Germline values: CDR1 DFQATT, CDR2 SNEGSKA (reference sequence). The CDR3 is 14 amino acids. V shed 6 bases and J shed 10 bases, with 22 bases lying between them. CDR3 protein: CSAPTSTFAYEQFF. CDR3 DNA sequence: TGCAGTGCCCCTACTAGCACCTTTGCCTACGAGCAGTTCTTC.

CDR3 DNA: TGCGCCAGCAGCCCCCCCGTGGGGGGATCCTCGGTGGAGCAGTACTTC. The encoded protein is CASSPPVGGSSVEQYF. The chain is built from TRBV5-1 and TRBJ2-7; D perhaps matches TRBD2 (6 bases). The CDR3 runs to 16 residues. Per the germline V gene, CDR1 is SGHRS and CDR2 is YFSETQ. Deletions cut 4 bases from V and 7 bases from J, with 24 bases between.

This chain joins TRBV4-2 and TRBJ2-7; 8 nucleotides agree with TRBD1. The CDR3 is made up of 16 amino acids. CDR1 and CDR2 (germline): LGHNA, YNFKEQ. The V segment lost 3 bases and the J segment 3 bases; nucleotides outside the gene matches: 10. CDR3 DNA sequence: TGTGCCAGCAGCCAGGAAGGACAGGGCCCTTTCTACGAGCAGTACTTC. Protein sequence: CASSQEGQGPFYEQYF.

This chain joins TRBV12-3 or TRBV12-4 and TRBJ2-1; TRBD2 aligns across 11 bases. The CDR3 sequence is 13 residues long. Unmatched junction bases numbered 4, after V lost 10 bases and J lost 5 bases. The CDR3 spells CAISGRAHNEQFF. CDR3 nucleotides: TGTGCCATTAGCGGGAGGGCCCACAATGAGCAGTTCTTC.

The chain employs TRBV29-1 and TRBJ2-6, with D hard to call. The CDR3 is 13 residues long. Trimming removed 3 bases at V and 0 bases at J, with 3 bases between. Germline-derived CDR1 and CDR2 are SQVTM and ANQGSEA. CDR3 nucleotide sequence: TGCAGCGTTGACAGCTCTGGGGCCAACGTCCTGACTTTC. It is translated as CSVDSSGANVLTF.

V is TRBV28 and J is TRBJ2-7, with 9 bases that match TRBD2. The CDR3 covers 14 residues. CDR1 and CDR2 from the germline V gene are MDHEN and SYDVKM. After removal of 8 bases from V and 7 bases from J, the junction contained 12 bases not matched to a gene. CDR3 DNA sequence: TGTGCCAGCGGCTTACGCGGGAGGGCCGATGAGCAGTACTTC. It translates to CASGLRGRADEQYF.

This clonotype was counted a few times. The genes are TRBV21-1 and TRBJ2-1; the D call in the table, TRBD1, was not verified against the DNA. TRBV21-1 is described as a pseudogene. CDR3 length equals 17 residues. CDR3 loop: CASSKVRGLSSYNEQFF. The CDR3 nucleotides read TGTGCCAGCAGCAAAGTACGGGGCTTGAGCTCCTACAATGAGCAGTTCTTC.

This clonotype has ten or more counts. The rearrangement joins TRBV29-1 to TRBJ2-7; TRBD1 matches 7 bases. This CDR3 is 13 amino acids long. Germline CDR1 and CDR2: SQVTM and ANQGSEA. Trimming took 6 bases from V and 2 from J; bases not matched to a gene: 7. CDR3 in DNA: TGCAGCGTAAGGGGGCTACTTACCTACGAGCAGTACTTC. It translates to CSVRGLLTYEQYF.

This clonotype was observed a handful of times. The rearrangement uses TRBV20-1 and TRBJ2-7, with 8 bases identical to TRBD1. CDR1 and CDR2 from the germline V gene are DFQATT and SNEGSKA (reference sequence). This CDR3 spans 13 amino acids. Trimming cost V 4 bases and J 4 bases; bases outside gene matches: 6. The CDR3 DNA sequence: TGCAGTGCTACCCTTGGACAGGGATACGAGCAGTACTTC. It encodes CSATLGQGYEQYF.

This clonotype was recorded a few times. CDR3 amino acids: CSVASDRVRAGYTF. Here the CDR3 DNA reads TGCAGCGTGGCCTCGGACAGGGTTAGAGCTGGCTACACCTTC. The chain is built from TRBV29-1 and TRBJ1-2; 8 bases match TRBD1. V was clipped by 6 bases and J by 7 bases; unmatched bases: 13. CDR3 length: 14 amino acids. Germline-derived CDR1 and CDR2 are SQVTM and ANQGSEA.

The V and J genes are TRBV7-2 and TRBJ2-1; possible D gene TRBD2, 5 bases. The germline V gene encodes CDR1 SGHTA and CDR2 FQGNSA. The V end was cut by 5 bases, the J end by 9 bases, with 20 bases between. The CDR3 has 15 amino acids. The CDR3 bases are TGTGCCAGCAGCCGAGAGGGTCCTTTGATCAGTGAGCAGTTCTTC. This encodes CASSREGPLISEQFF.

This chain connects TRBV6-5 to TRBJ2-5; D may be TRBD2 (6 bases). The CDR3 consists of 16 residues. Looked up from germline, CDR1 is MNHEY and CDR2 is SVGAGI. V was pared by 0 bases and J by 6 bases, with 17 bases between. The DNA for the CDR3 is TGTGCCAGCAGTTACTCGATTAGCGGCCTGGGGAAGACCCAGTACTTC. Its translation is CASSYSISGLGKTQYF.

This clonotype has a handful of counts. This chain joins TRBV7-2 and TRBJ2-5; no reliable D call. Germline lookup yields CDR1 SGHTA and CDR2 FQGNSA. V was shortened by 4 bases and J by 2 bases, with 11 bases between the two germline ends. The CDR3 sequence is 14 residues long. The CDR3 region is CASSYRGRQETQYF. CDR3 DNA sequence: TGTGCCAGCAGCTACAGAGGACGGCAAGAGACCCAGTACTTC.

This clonotype came up once. CDR3 DNA: TGCGCCAGCAGCCGGGGGACTAGCGGAAATTACAATGAGCAGTTCTTC. Residues: CASSRGTSGNYNEQFF. The genes are TRBV5-1 and TRBJ2-1; 11 positions agree with TRBD2. The CDR3 runs to 16 residues. Losses at the gene ends were 4 bases for V and 4 bases for J; bases not matched to a gene: 7. Germline V CDR1 and CDR2: SGHRS, YFSETQ.

The chain couples TRBV28 to TRBJ2-1; 9 positions match TRBD2. In germline, CDR1 is MDHEN, CDR2 SYDVKM. This CDR3 region has 19 residues. Trimming removed 2 bases from V and 12 bases from J; junction bases left unmatched: 23. This CDR3 reads CASSLPRASGIPIHIVQFF. The CDR3 DNA reads TGTGCCAGCAGTTTACCCAGGGCTAGCGGGATCCCCATACACATTGTGCAGTTCTTC.

There are a few counts of this clonotype. This chain uses TRBV29-1 with TRBJ1-2, with TRBD1 matching over 9 bases. With V trimmed by 7 bases and J by 7 bases, 4 bases remained unmatched. In germline, CDR1 is SQVTM, CDR2 ANQGSEA. The CDR3 extends over 11 amino acids. CDR3 amino acids: CSAQGASGYTF. In DNA form, the CDR3 reads TGCAGCGCACAGGGGGCTAGTGGCTACACCTTC.

The J gene is TRBJ1-5, the V gene TRBV5-5, with TRBD1 as a possible D gene (5 bases). Germline CDR1 SGHKS, CDR2 YYEKEE (reference sequence). The length of the CDR3 is 14 residues. Trimming took 4 bases from V and 7 from J, leaving 15 bases between them. The CDR3 sequence: CASSPSGSGQPQHF. The CDR3 DNA sequence: TGTGCCAGCAGCCCCTCAGGGTCTGGGCAGCCCCAGCATTTT.

This clonotype was recorded only once. The rearrangement uses TRBV6-5 and TRBJ2-1; TRBD1 is a possible D gene (6 bases). The ends were cut back, 2 bases at V and 7 bases at J, with 12 bases in the middle. The CDR3 is 14 residues long. Germline CDR1 reads MNHEY; CDR2 reads SVGAGI. The CDR3 nucleotides are TGTGCCAGCAGTTACGACAGGACAGAAAATGAGCAGTTCTTC. Translating it yields CASSYDRTENEQFF.

This clonotype was observed a handful of times. CDR3: CASTRGQPGLHEQFF. The CDR3 DNA reads as TGTGCCAGCACCCGCGGACAGCCCGGGTTACATGAGCAGTTCTTC. The chain combines TRBV3-1 with TRBJ2-1, with D perhaps TRBD1 (6 bases). From germline, CDR1 is LGHDT and CDR2 YNNKEL (reference sequence). V was trimmed by 7 bases and J by 8 bases, leaving 21 bases between them. This CDR3 is 15 amino acids long.

J is TRBJ2-7 and V is TRBV7-3, with TRBD2 as a possible D gene (6 bases). The CDR3 is made up of 13 amino acids. Germline lookup yields CDR1 SGHTA and CDR2 FQGTGA. The V gene lost 2 bases and the J gene lost 6 bases, with 11 bases spanning the gap. Here the CDR3 DNA reads TGTGCCAGCAGCTTATTCGGGGGAGGCGAGCAGTACTTC. It yields the protein CASSLFGGGEQYF.

The chain links TRBV11-2 to TRBJ2-3, with D perhaps TRBD2 (6 bases). The CDR3 covers 16 residues. Trimming shortened V by 4 bases and J by 14 bases, and 28 bases separated the two germline ends. Germline CDR1 is SGHAT and CDR2 is FQNNGV. The CDR3 region is CASSSYLTRGNRYAYF. As DNA, the CDR3 is TGTGCCAGCAGCTCTTACCTAACCCGCGGGAACAGATACGCGTATTTT.

V gene TRBV15 combines with J gene TRBJ2-4, with D tentatively TRBD2 (6 bases). The tail of the sequence fits TRBJ2-7 better, so the J call may be wrong. CDR3 length: 14 residues. Germline loops: CDR1 LNHNV, CDR2 YYDKDF (reference sequence). CDR3 loop: CATSRELGGDEQYF. CDR3 bases: TGTGCCACCAGCAGAGAGCTGGGGGGAGACGAGCAGTACTTC.

In this sample, this clonotype turned up once. This chain connects TRBV7-2 to TRBJ2-2, with D unclear. Germline V gives CDR1 SGHTA, CDR2 FQGNSA. The CDR3 is made up of 14 amino acids. V lost 5 bases and J 1 base, leaving 8 bases between the germline ends. As DNA, the CDR3 is TGTGCCAGCAGCCTGACCCGGAACACCGGGGAGCTGTTTTTT. Amino acid sequence: CASSLTRNTGELFF. The whole variable domain, remainder taken from reference TRBV7-2 and TRBJ2-2, is GAGVSQSPSNKVTEKGKDVELRCDPISGHTALYWYRQSLGQGLEFLIYFQGNSAPDKSGLPSDRFSAERTGGSVSTLTIQRTQQEDSAVYLCASSLTRNTGELFFGEGSRLTVL.